The 27 T cell receptor beta chains presented below share a single source sample, sequenced in a study of blood T cell repertoires in COVID-19 (dated by TCRdb to the early 2020s). Receptor amplification or capture employed the immunoSEQ multiplex PCR assay. The table comes from immuneACCESS by way of TCRdb, which keeps in-frame sequences with V and J called. Part of the clones is missing from these tables; in studies checked, under half for an unresolved V gene and the rest for unknown reasons. Within this sample are approximately 74,000 clones, with approximately 90% of them counted one time only. The ten largest account for 4.8% of the sample. The sequencing input was peripheral blood. These receptor sequences come from a woman in her fifties or sixties with active COVID-19.

This chain joins TRBV6-5 and TRBJ2-1; 10 bases map to TRBD2. Germline CDR1 and CDR2: MNHEY and SVGAGI. This CDR3 spans 15 amino acids. Trimming took 5 bases from V and 4 from J; bases not matched to a gene: 5. CDR3 in amino acids: CASSPAGGRYNEQFF. The CDR3 bases are TGTGCCAGCAGTCCAGCGGGAGGGAGATACAATGAGCAGTTCTTC.

This chain uses TRBV28 with TRBJ2-3; D might be TRBD1 (6 bases). Germline V gene sequence: CDR1 MDHEN, CDR2 SYDVKM. The V end was cut by 6 bases, the J end by 6 bases, with 16 bases between. The CDR3 is 14 amino acids. The CDR3 here is CASSYKQGRDTQYF. CDR3 nucleotides: TGTGCCAGCAGCTATAAACAGGGTAGGGATACGCAGTATTTT. The whole variable domain, remainder taken from reference TRBV28 and TRBJ2-3, is DVKVTQSSRYLVKRTGEKVFLECVQDMDHENMFWYRQDPGLGLRLIYFSYDVKMKEKGDIPEGYSVSREKKERFSLILESASTNQTSMYLCASSYKQGRDTQYFGPGTRLTVL.

This clone was seen more than once but under ten times. The J gene is TRBJ2-5, the V gene TRBV7-8; unclear D gene. The germline CDR1 and CDR2 sequences are SGHVS and FQNEAQ. Trimming took off 3 bases at V and 0 bases at J, with 11 bases between the two ends. This CDR3 region has 15 residues. The DNA for the CDR3 is TGTGCCAGCAGCTTCACGACCGGGTACCAAGAGACCCAGTACTTC. Translation gives CASSFTTGYQETQYF.

The chain recombines TRBV5-5 with TRBJ2-5; D perhaps matches TRBD1 (5 bases). Germline-derived CDR1 and CDR2 are SGHKS and YYEKEE (reference sequence). Trimming cost V 4 bases and J 4 bases, with 17 bases left between them. The CDR3 runs to 15 residues. The CDR3 DNA reads as TGTGCCAGCAGCCCTCCTCCCCAGGGTGCAGAGACCCAGTACTTC. It specifies CASSPPPQGAETQYF.

The V call is TRBV6-5, the J call TRBJ2-1, with 9 bases matching TRBD2. CDR3 size: 14 residues. Germline loops: CDR1 MNHEY, CDR2 SVGAGI. V dropped 5 bases and J dropped 9; count of bases not matched to a gene: 8. DNA for the CDR3: TGTGCCAGCAGTATTGCGGGAGGGCCGCGTGAGCAGTTCTTC. Amino acid sequence: CASSIAGGPREQFF.

The chain recombines TRBV7-9 with TRBJ1-4; 11 bases map to TRBD1. The CDR3 is 16 amino acids. V shed 5 bases, J shed 8 bases, and the junction held 10 bases outside the gene matches. Germline V gene data show CDR1 as SEHNR and CDR2 as FQNEAQ (reference sequence). CDR3 sequence: CASSRPGTGGGEKLFF. As DNA, the CDR3 is TGTGCCAGCAGCCGTCCCGGGACAGGGGGAGGAGAAAAACTGTTTTTT.

The chain carries TRBV28 and TRBJ2-1; D unclear. Trimming left V 2 bases short and J 0 bases short, with 17 bases between. Germline loops: CDR1 MDHEN, CDR2 SYDVKM. The CDR3 has 18 amino acids. As DNA, the CDR3 is TGTGCCAGCAGTTTAATTCGGAGAACTTATAGCTCCTACAATGAGCAGTTCTTC. Translation gives CASSLIRRTYSSYNEQFF.

The chain has TRBV24-1 and TRBJ2-2; a possible D gene is TRBD1 (5 bases). CDR3 size: 13 residues. Deletions cut 10 bases from V and 0 bases from J, with 8 bases between. Germline V gene data show CDR1 as KGHDR and CDR2 as SFDVKD. The CDR3 here is CATIGANTGELFF. As DNA, the CDR3 is TGTGCCACGATAGGGGCGAACACCGGGGAGCTGTTTTTT.

The rearrangement links TRBV30 to TRBJ1-1, with TRBD1 matching 8 bases. This CDR3 is 13 amino acids long. The V gene end was trimmed by 4 bases and the J gene end by 2 bases; junction bases not matched to a gene: 3. The germline CDR1 and CDR2 sequences are GTSNPN and SVGIG (reference sequence). The CDR3 sequence is CAWKGQANTEAFF. The CDR3 DNA reads as TGTGCCTGGAAGGGACAGGCCAACACTGAAGCTTTCTTT.

The chain combines TRBV2 with TRBJ2-1, with TRBD1 matching 9 bases. The germline V gene encodes CDR1 SNHLY and CDR2 FYNNEI. Trimming at V came to 7 bases and at J to 8 bases, leaving 9 bases not matched to a gene. The CDR3 extends over 14 amino acids. The CDR3 here is CASNSGQGNDEQFF. CDR3 nucleotides: TGTGCCAGCAATTCGGGACAGGGAAACGATGAGCAGTTCTTC.

The chain links TRBV24-1 to TRBJ2-6; 8 nucleotides line up with TRBD1. This CDR3 has 18 residues. Trimming took 4 bases from V and 0 from J; bases not matched to a gene: 7. The V gene's germline CDR1 is KGHDR and CDR2 SFDVKD. The CDR3 protein is CATSEGTGRSSGANVLTF. CDR3 in DNA: TGTGCCACCAGTGAAGGGACAGGCCGAAGCTCTGGGGCCAACGTCCTGACTTTC.

V usage is TRBV29-1 and J usage is TRBJ1-2; weak D call: TRBD1 (6 bases). This CDR3 contains 13 residues. V was clipped by 6 bases and J by 4 bases, with 15 bases between them. The germline V gene encodes CDR1 SQVTM and CDR2 ANQGSEA. CDR3 bases: TGCAGCGTGGATAACAGGGCTGGCTATGGCTACACCTTC. Translated: CSVDNRAGYGYTF.

This clone occurred once. The chain carries TRBV9 and TRBJ1-2; D is perhaps TRBD1 (5 bases). The CDR3 totals 16 residues. CDR1 SGDLS and CDR2 YYNGEE come from the germline V gene. V lost 2 bases, J lost 4 bases, and 18 bases lay in between. The CDR3 loop reads CASSVSGGPLSYGYTF. CDR3 sequence (DNA): TGTGCCAGCAGCGTGTCGGGGGGTCCCCTAAGCTATGGCTACACCTTC.

This chain links TRBV28 with TRBJ2-7, with D tentatively TRBD2 (7 bases). Germline CDR1 is MDHEN and CDR2 is SYDVKM. CDR3 length equals 15 residues. V was cut by 8 bases and J by 4 bases, with 21 bases left in between. The CDR3 spells CASVGGAGLRYEQYF. The CDR3 coding sequence is TGTGCCAGCGTAGGGGGGGCAGGATTAAGATACGAGCAGTACTTC.

This chain uses TRBV5-1 with TRBJ2-7, with 7 positions matching TRBD1. The V segment lost 3 bases and the J segment 2 bases; nucleotides outside the gene matches: 11. The germline V gene encodes CDR1 SGHRS and CDR2 YFSETQ. CDR3 size: 16 residues. CDR3 loop: CASSSTTGNLAYEQYF. The CDR3 nucleotides are TGCGCCAGCAGCTCTACGACAGGGAATCTAGCCTACGAGCAGTACTTC.

The chain combines TRBV7-9 with TRBJ2-7; D perhaps matches TRBD1 (6 bases). Germline CDR1 reads SEHNR; CDR2 reads FQNEAQ (reference sequence). This CDR3 contains 14 residues. The germline V and J ends were trimmed by 5 bases and 4 bases, with 15 bases remaining between them. The DNA for the CDR3 is TGTGCCAGCAGCCCTACAGGGTCCCCTTACGAGCAGTACTTC. As protein: CASSPTGSPYEQYF.

This chain uses TRBV6-2 or TRBV6-3 with TRBJ2-7, with TRBD2 as a possible D gene (6 bases). This CDR3 contains 14 residues. V dropped 2 bases and J dropped 7 bases, with 15 bases sitting between them. CDR1 and CDR2 (germline): MNHEY, SVGEGT. CDR3 in amino acids: CASSYQGLLGEQYF. CDR3 sequence (DNA): TGTGCCAGCAGTTACCAGGGACTTTTGGGAGAGCAGTACTTC.

The V call is TRBV6-6, the J call TRBJ2-5; D may be TRBD2 (6 bases). The CDR3 extends over 16 amino acids. Trimming left V 6 bases short and J 3 bases short, with 20 bases between. Per the germline V gene, CDR1 is MNHNY and CDR2 is SVGAGI (reference sequence). The CDR3 sequence is CASSTSAGLHKETQYF. The CDR3 coding sequence is TGTGCCAGCAGCACTTCGGCGGGACTCCATAAAGAGACCCAGTACTTC.

The chain employs TRBV30 and TRBJ2-3, with 9 bases identical to TRBD2. The V gene's germline CDR1 is GTSNPN and CDR2 SVGIG (reference sequence). This CDR3 spans 12 amino acids. The V segment lost 5 bases and the J segment 14 bases; nucleotides outside the gene matches: 11. CDR3 residues: CAWAVSGRERYF. In DNA form, the CDR3 reads TGTGCCTGGGCTGTTAGCGGGAGAGAGAGGTATTTT.

This clone came up once. This rearrangement joins TRBV19 to TRBJ2-1; TRBD1 might be the D (6 bases). Germline CDR1 and CDR2: LNHDA and SQIVND (reference sequence). The CDR3 length is 14 residues. V dropped 0 bases and J dropped 8 bases, with 11 bases sitting between them. The CDR3 DNA reads TGTGCCAGTAGTATAGAGTTGGGGGCCGATGAGCAGTTCTTC. Encoded protein: CASSIELGADEQFF.

This clone occurred once. The chain employs TRBV20-1 and TRBJ2-7, with 9 bases lining up with TRBD2. J lost 2 bases, V lost 3 bases, and 5 bases had no gene match. CDR3 length: 14 residues. Germline CDR1 and CDR2: DFQATT and SNEGSKA (reference sequence). CDR3 sequence: CSASKGLAPYEQYF. The DNA of the CDR3 is TGCAGTGCTAGTAAGGGACTAGCACCCTACGAGCAGTACTTC.

V usage is TRBV2 and J usage is TRBJ2-3, with 11 bases lining up with TRBD1. Germline lookup yields CDR1 SNHLY and CDR2 FYNNEI. The CDR3 extends over 15 amino acids. J was trimmed by 6 bases and V by 10 bases; bases with no gene match: 12. The CDR3 spells CATDRRDRGKDTQYF. DNA of the CDR3: TGTGCCACCGATAGAAGGGACAGGGGGAAGGATACGCAGTATTTT.

The chain is built from TRBV5-1 and TRBJ2-5; 9 bases are shared with TRBD2. This CDR3 is built from 13 residues. V trimming: 4 bases; J trimming: 3 bases; junction bases outside the gene matches: 1. Germline loops: CDR1 SGHRS, CDR2 YFSETQ. CDR3 nucleotide sequence: TGCGCCAGCAGCCCTAGCGGGGAAGAGACCCAGTACTTC. As protein: CASSPSGEETQYF.

The J gene is TRBJ1-2, the V gene TRBV18, with D unresolved. There are 13 residues in the CDR3. CDR1 KGHSH and CDR2 LQKENI come from the germline V gene. Trimming cost V 3 bases and J 8 bases, with 13 bases left between them. The CDR3 reads CASSPRRGSGYTF. The CDR3 region has the DNA TGTGCCAGCTCACCGAGGCGGGGTAGCGGCTACACCTTC.

The chain combines TRBV5-5 with TRBJ1-5, with D maybe TRBD1 (6 bases). Deletions cut 4 bases from V and 1 base from J, with 9 bases between. The CDR3 totals 14 residues. The germline gives CDR1 SGHKS, CDR2 YYEKEE (reference sequence). CDR3: CASSRGQSNQPQHF. CDR3 DNA: TGTGCCAGCAGCCGAGGACAGAGCAATCAGCCCCAGCATTTT.

The V gene is TRBV24-1, the J gene TRBJ2-5, with 7 positions matching TRBD2. Germline loops: CDR1 KGHDR, CDR2 SFDVKD. With 5 bases clipped from V and 7 bases from J, the junction kept 6 bases outside the gene matches. The CDR3 length is 13 residues. CDR3 loop: CATSVTGGGTQYF. CDR3 bases: TGTGCCACCAGTGTAACGGGGGGAGGGACCCAGTACTTC.

V usage is TRBV29-1 and J usage is TRBJ1-2; 10 nucleotides align to TRBD1. Germline assignment: CDR1 SQVTM and CDR2 ANQGSEA. Losses at the gene ends were 7 bases for V and 8 bases for J; bases not matched to a gene: 7. The CDR3 spans 12 residues. In DNA, the CDR3 is TGCAGCGGAACCGACAGGGGGCAAGGCTACACCTTC. This codes for CSGTDRGQGYTF.